Shown below are 23 T cell receptor beta chains from a single sample sequenced in a study of cytomegalovirus exposure and HLA in healthy donors. Amplification used 60 Vbeta primers and 13 Jbeta primers. Profiling relied on immunoSEQ multiplex PCR, and the TCRdb table lists in-frame clones only, not all of them. The data show fewer than 70,000 clones, around 68% seen once. The specimen was PBMCs. The receptors come from a woman in her twenties or thirties in good health and CMV-seronegative.

This clone was observed a few times. The chain links TRBV5-1 to TRBJ1-4; D is uncertain. The CDR3 spans 14 residues. Deletions cut 0 bases from V and 3 bases from J, with 6 bases between. In germline, CDR1 is SGHRS, CDR2 YFSETQ. The CDR3 nucleotides read TGCGCCAGCAGCTTGGGTGGCTCTAATGAAAAACTGTTTTTT. Protein sequence: CASSLGGSNEKLFF.

This clone has a handful of counts. The chain is built from TRBV30 and TRBJ1-5; weak D call: TRBD1 (6 bases). Trimming left V 6 bases short and J 4 bases short, with 16 bases between. Germline V CDR1 and CDR2: GTSNPN, SVGIG (reference sequence). CDR3 length: 14 residues. For the CDR3, the DNA is TGTGCCTGCCTAACCCCAGGGGTTAATCAGCCCCAGCATTTT. This translates into CACLTPGVNQPQHF.

The V call is TRBV15, the J call TRBJ2-1, with TRBD2 matching over 7 bases. With 11 bases clipped from V and 4 bases from J, the junction kept 8 bases outside the gene matches. The CDR3 length is 13 residues. In germline, CDR1 is LNHNV, CDR2 YYDKDF (reference sequence). CDR3 coding DNA: TGTGCCTCCGGGGCGGGGGTATACAATGAGCAGTTCTTC. This gives the protein CASGAGVYNEQFF.

The chain links TRBV30 to TRBJ1-5, with 10 bases identical to TRBD1. CDR1 and CDR2 (germline): GTSNPN, SVGIG (reference sequence). The length of the CDR3 is 14 residues. The junction had 2 bases not matched to a gene; V was cut back by 1 base and J by 5 bases. The CDR3 DNA reads as TGTGCCTGGAGTGGCGGGACAGGGGATCAGCCCCAGCATTTT. This sequence encodes CAWSGGTGDQPQHF.

V is TRBV2 and J is TRBJ1-4, with 8 nucleotides matching TRBD1. CDR3 length equals 14 residues. The V segment lost 6 bases and the J segment 3 bases; nucleotides outside the gene matches: 3. Germline loops: CDR1 SNHLY, CDR2 FYNNEI. The CDR3 bases are TGTGCCAGCAGAGAGACAGGGGCTAATGAAAAACTGTTTTTT. As protein: CASRETGANEKLFF. The full variable domain, its missing parts supplied by reference TRBV2 and TRBJ1-4, is EPEVTQTPSHQVTQMGQEVILRCVPISNHLYFYWYRQILGQKVEFLVSFYNNEISEKSEIFDDQFSVERPDGSNFTLKIRSTKLEDSAMYFCASRETGANEKLFFGSGTQLSVL.

The chain joins TRBV9 to TRBJ2-7, with 8 bases identical to TRBD1. This CDR3 is 15 amino acids long. Germline CDR1 and CDR2: SGDLS and YYNGEE. The ends lost 2 bases at V and 0 bases at J; junction bases unmatched: 4. DNA for the CDR3: TGTGCCAGCAGCGTTGACGACAGGGGCTCCTACGAGCAGTACTTC. Residues: CASSVDDRGSYEQYF.

The chain links TRBV5-4 to TRBJ1-2; 9 positions match TRBD1. The V and J ends lost 4 bases and 2 bases, in that order; junction bases with no gene match: 3. The CDR3 has 14 residues. CDR1 is SGHNT, CDR2 YYREEE, per germline (reference sequence). As DNA, the CDR3 is TGTGCCAGCAGCGGTGACAGGGGGAACTATGGCTACACCTTC. This translates into CASSGDRGNYGYTF.

This clone qualifies as medium-sized. The chain combines TRBV19 with TRBJ2-5, with 9 nucleotides matching TRBD2. This CDR3 region has 17 residues. Germline V gene sequence: CDR1 LNHDA, CDR2 SQIVND (reference sequence). The junction had 15 bases not matched to a gene; V was cut back by 5 bases and J by 5 bases. The DNA of the CDR3 is TGTGCCAGTAGTCGTCCAGCCCTGGGACTAGCTGAGGAGACCCAGTACTTC. Its protein is CASSRPALGLAEETQYF.

The sample holds a few counts of this clone. The CDR3: CASSLGSSYNSPLHF. CDR3 coding DNA: TGTGCCAGCAGTTTAGGGAGCTCCTATAATTCACCCCTCCACTTT. The J gene is TRBJ1-6, the V gene TRBV2; D uncertain. CDR1 is SNHLY and CDR2 is FYNNEI in the germline V gene. Trimming cost V 5 bases and J 0 bases, with 8 bases left between them. This CDR3 contains 15 residues.

CDR3 sequence: CASSSLAGITEAFF. The CDR3 nucleotides are TGTGCCAGCAGCTCCCTTGCCGGTATCACTGAAGCTTTCTTT. This chain uses TRBV5-4 with TRBJ1-1; D not certain. Between the trimmed V and J ends, which lost 3 bases and 4 bases, there was a span of 13 bases. The CDR3 has 14 residues. Germline-derived CDR1 and CDR2 are SGHNT and YYREEE (reference sequence).

V usage is TRBV7-2 and J usage is TRBJ1-4; 8 bases are shared with TRBD1. Germline V lookup: CDR1 SGHTA, CDR2 FQGNSA. The CDR3 is made up of 14 amino acids. J lost 8 bases, V lost 3 bases, and 5 bases had no gene match. The CDR3 loop is CASSFGQGGEKLFF. The DNA for the CDR3 is TGTGCCAGCAGCTTCGGACAGGGTGGCGAAAAACTGTTTTTT.

The chain recombines TRBV4-3 with TRBJ2-7; 9 positions agree with TRBD1. The J segment lost 4 bases and the V segment lost 0 bases, leaving 10 bases of the junction unmatched. The CDR3 is made up of 17 amino acids. Germline V gene sequence: CDR1 LGHNA, CDR2 YSLEER. The CDR3 loop is CASSQDTHTGGRYEQYF. CDR3 sequence (DNA): TGCGCCAGCAGCCAAGATACTCACACAGGGGGCAGGTACGAGCAGTACTTC.

This chain uses TRBV7-9 with TRBJ2-5; the match to TRBD1 covers 7 bases. Germline CDR1 and CDR2: SEHNR and FQNEAQ (reference sequence). V gave up 3 bases and J gave up 4 bases; unmatched junction bases: 5. The CDR3 has 14 residues. The CDR3 spells CASSLRQGGETQYF. The CDR3 DNA sequence: TGTGCCAGCAGCTTGAGACAGGGCGGAGAGACCCAGTACTTC.

The chain couples TRBV6-5 to TRBJ2-2; D may be TRBD1 (6 bases). V was clipped by 6 bases and J by 4 bases, with 15 bases between them. Per germline, CDR1 MNHEY and CDR2 SVGAGI. This CDR3 has 15 amino acids. Written as DNA, the CDR3 is TGTGCCAGCAGCCGGGACCGACAGGTCACCGGGGAGCTGTTTTTT. Amino acid sequence: CASSRDRQVTGELFF.

The V and J genes are TRBV11-2 and TRBJ2-7; 10 bases line up with TRBD1. CDR1 and CDR2 (germline): SGHAT, FQNNGV. The CDR3 length is 15 residues. With 4 bases clipped from V and 2 bases from J, the junction kept 5 bases outside the gene matches. This CDR3 is CASSSDRGKTYEQYF. In DNA form, the CDR3 reads TGTGCCAGCAGCTCGGACAGGGGGAAAACCTACGAGCAGTACTTC. Complete variable domain (other parts from reference TRBV11-2 and TRBJ2-7): EAGVAQSPRYKIIEKRQSVAFWCNPISGHATLYWYQQILGQGPKLLIQFQNNGVVDDSQLPKDRFSAERLKGVDSTLKIQPAKLEDSAVYLCASSSDRGKTYEQYFGPGTRLTVT.

The chain links TRBV27 to TRBJ2-5; D is possibly TRBD2 (6 bases). CDR3 length: 13 residues. The germline gives CDR1 MNHEY, CDR2 SMNVEV (reference sequence). Deletions cut 3 bases from V and 3 bases from J, with 8 bases between. The CDR3 loop reads CASSFGGKETQYF. The DNA for the CDR3 is TGTGCCAGCAGTTTTGGAGGGAAAGAGACCCAGTACTTC.

This clone was found a few times. This sequence joins TRBV15 and TRBJ2-7, with D hard to call. This CDR3 contains 16 residues. Per germline, CDR1 LNHNV and CDR2 YYDKDF (reference sequence). V was cut by 1 base and J by 2 bases, with 15 bases left in between. The CDR3 nucleotides read TGTGCCACCAGCAGAGGGTTCGACCGCACTACCTACGAGCAGTACTTC. Translating it yields CATSRGFDRTTYEQYF.

This sequence joins TRBV10-1 and TRBJ2-7; D is unresolved. The V and J ends lost 6 bases and 4 bases respectively, with 10 bases between them. This CDR3 spans 12 amino acids. Germline values: CDR1 WNHNN, CDR2 SYGVQD (reference sequence). CDR3 region: CASSQTAYEQYF. DNA of the CDR3: TGCGCCAGCAGCCAAACAGCTTACGAGCAGTACTTC.

The chain uses TRBV5-6 and TRBJ2-5, with a weak D call TRBD2 (6 bases). This CDR3 comprises 14 residues. From germline, CDR1 is SGHDT and CDR2 YYEEEE. Trimming stripped 4 bases from V and 1 base from J, with 11 bases between. The CDR3 loop reads CASSRRDFQETQYF. In nucleotides, the CDR3 is TGTGCCAGCAGCCGAAGGGACTTCCAAGAGACCCAGTACTTC.

As concerns this clone: Other DNA variants within this sample encode the same CDR3. The chain links TRBV18 to TRBJ1-1; D is undetermined. Germline V CDR1 and CDR2: KGHSH, LQKENI. This CDR3 has 14 amino acids. V was cut by 3 bases and J by 1 base, with 9 bases left in between. The CDR3 reads CASSPGLGNTEAFF. The DNA of the CDR3 is TGTGCCAGCTCACCCGGACTGGGGAACACTGAAGCTTTCTTT.

This clone has only one observation. CDR3 bases: TGTGCCAGCAGTTACTCTCCCGCGAACACCGGGGAGCTGTTTTTT. Amino acid sequence: CASSYSPANTGELFF. The rearrangement joins TRBV6-6 to TRBJ2-2; D is uncertain. Trimming took 0 bases from V and 0 from J, leaving 5 bases between them. The CDR3 has 15 amino acids. Germline V gene data show CDR1 as MNHNY and CDR2 as SVGAGI (reference sequence).

V is TRBV7-3 and J is TRBJ2-2, with 8 positions matching TRBD1. The CDR3 covers 14 residues. The germline gives CDR1 SGHTA, CDR2 FQGTGA. The V and J ends lost 5 bases and 5 bases, in that order; junction bases with no gene match: 4. The CDR3 protein is CASSMRQGTGELFF. The CDR3 nucleotides read TGTGCCAGCAGCATGAGACAGGGGACCGGGGAGCTGTTTTTT.

This clone occurred once. The chain has TRBV27 and TRBJ1-2, with D hard to call. This CDR3 has 14 amino acids. Germline V gene sequence: CDR1 MNHEY, CDR2 SMNVEV (reference sequence). V was trimmed by 0 bases and J by 4 bases, leaving 9 bases between them. The CDR3 loop is CASSLSGRGYGYTF. The CDR3 bases are TGTGCCAGCAGTTTATCAGGCAGAGGCTATGGCTACACCTTC.